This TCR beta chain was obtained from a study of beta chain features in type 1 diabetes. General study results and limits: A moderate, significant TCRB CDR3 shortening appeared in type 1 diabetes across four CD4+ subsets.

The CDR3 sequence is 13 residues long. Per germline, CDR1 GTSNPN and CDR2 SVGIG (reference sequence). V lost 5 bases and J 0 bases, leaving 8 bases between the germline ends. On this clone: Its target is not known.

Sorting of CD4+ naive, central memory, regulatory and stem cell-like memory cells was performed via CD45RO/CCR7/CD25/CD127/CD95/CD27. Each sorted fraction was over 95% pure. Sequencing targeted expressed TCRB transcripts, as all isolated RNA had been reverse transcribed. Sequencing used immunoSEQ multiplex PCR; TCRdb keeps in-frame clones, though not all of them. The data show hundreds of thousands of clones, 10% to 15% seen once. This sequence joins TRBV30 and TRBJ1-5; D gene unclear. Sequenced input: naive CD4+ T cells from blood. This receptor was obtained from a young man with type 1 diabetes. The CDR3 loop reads CAWAKGSNQPQHF. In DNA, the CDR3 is TGTGCCTGGGCCAAAGGTAGCAATCAGCCCCAGCATTTT.